This T cell receptor (beta chain) was sequenced for a study of blood T cells in healthy people across ages. The CDR3 length is 16 residues, termini included. CDR1 is SGHTA, CDR2 FQGNSA, per germline. Points from the study as a whole: Per million T cells, TCR beta diversity dropped roughly linearly as age increased. It was held that the diversity estimates obtained from one million T cells were underestimates. Compared with aged donors, long-lived donors showed fewer expanded clones, suggesting selection. Correlation between TCR beta diversity and naive T cell percentage was strong.

This clonotype was recorded a few times. As yet, its antigen is unknown. The limits of the CDR3 on the DNA are not certain, so only TCRdb's listed CDR3 is given. The second PCR ran 7 to 11 cycles with a sample-barcoded 5' primer and J-beta primers. TCRdb re-analysed the 5' RACE reads in MiXCR, keeping a single row per CDR3 protein. Counted here are under 950,000 distinct CDR3 sequences, approximately 22% occurring once; the ten biggest clones make up roughly a fifth. Sequences were obtained from blood. The sequence came from a man between 65 and 80 years old in good health. This chain joins TRBV7-2 and TRBJ1-2; the D call of TRBD1 is as the table states it, not checked on the DNA. The CDR3 loop reads CASSFGSGGANYGYTF.